The source of this T cell receptor beta chain is a study of early T cells in non-severe SARS-CoV-2 infection. Study at large: Unpaired chains resulted from sequencing bulk RNA of unsorted whole blood. General study findings and limits: There was a bias toward anti-spike CD8 responses in VDJdb matching, which missed private and CD4 specificities.

Germline V CDR1 and CDR2: MDHEN, SYDVKM. CDR3 length equals 14 residues. The junction had 13 bases not matched to a gene; V was cut back by 8 bases and J by 7 bases. The TCR library protocol attached unique molecular identifiers to the individual cDNA molecules. TCRdb re-derived calls from the 5' RACE reads in MiXCR, one entry per CDR3 protein. The sample contains around 59,000 distinct CDR3 sequences, over 10% of which appear only once. This clonotype was recorded at least ten times. The antigen is unknown. The chain combines TRBV28 with TRBJ1-2, with 7 bases lining up with TRBD1. The sequencing sample was made of whole blood. The clonotype comes from an adult who was a healthcare worker with PCR-confirmed SARS-CoV-2 infection or an uninfected control (not recorded which). The CDR3 sequence: CASRRRTGGAGYTF. CDR3 sequence (DNA): TGTGCCAGCCGCAGAAGGACAGGCGGGGCTGGCTACACCTTC.